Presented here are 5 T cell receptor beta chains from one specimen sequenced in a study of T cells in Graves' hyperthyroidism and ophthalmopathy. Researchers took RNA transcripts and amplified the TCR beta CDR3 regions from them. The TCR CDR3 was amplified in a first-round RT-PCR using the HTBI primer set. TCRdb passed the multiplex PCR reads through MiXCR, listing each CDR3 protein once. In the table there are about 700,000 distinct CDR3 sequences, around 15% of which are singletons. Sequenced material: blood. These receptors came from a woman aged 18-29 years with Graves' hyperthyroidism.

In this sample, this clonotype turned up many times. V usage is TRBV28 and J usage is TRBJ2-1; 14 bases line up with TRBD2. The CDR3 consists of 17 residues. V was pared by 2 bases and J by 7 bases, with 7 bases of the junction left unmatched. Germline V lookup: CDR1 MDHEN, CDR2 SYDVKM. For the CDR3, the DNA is TGTGCCAGCAGTTTAACGGGACTAGCGGGAGAGGAGAATGAGCAGTTCTTC. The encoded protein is CASSLTGLAGEENEQFF. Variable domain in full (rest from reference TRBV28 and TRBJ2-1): DVKVTQSSRYLVKRTGEKVFLECVQDMDHENMFWYRQDPGLGLRLIYFSYDVKMKEKGDIPEGYSVSREKKERFSLILESASTNQTSMYLCASSLTGLAGEENEQFFGPGTRLTVL.

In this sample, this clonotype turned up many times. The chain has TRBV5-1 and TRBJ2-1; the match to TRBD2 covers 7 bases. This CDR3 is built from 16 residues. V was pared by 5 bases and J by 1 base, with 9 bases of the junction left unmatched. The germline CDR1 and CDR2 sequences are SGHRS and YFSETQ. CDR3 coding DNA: TGCGCCAGCAGGATGTTAGCGGGTACATCCTACAATGAGCAGTTCTTC. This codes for CASRMLAGTSYNEQFF.

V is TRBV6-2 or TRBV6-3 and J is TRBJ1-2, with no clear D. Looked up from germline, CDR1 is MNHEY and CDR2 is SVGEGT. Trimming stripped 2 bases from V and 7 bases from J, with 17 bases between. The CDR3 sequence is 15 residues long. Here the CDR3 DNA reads TGTGCCAGCAGTTACGGGGAGGGAATCCGGGGTGGCTACACCTTC. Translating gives CASSYGEGIRGGYTF.

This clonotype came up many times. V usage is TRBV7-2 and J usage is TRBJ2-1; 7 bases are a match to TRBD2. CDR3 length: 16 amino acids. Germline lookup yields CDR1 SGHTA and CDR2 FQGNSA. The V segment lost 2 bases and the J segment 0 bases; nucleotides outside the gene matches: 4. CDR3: CASSLFGRRSYNEQFF. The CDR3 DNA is TGTGCCAGCAGCTTATTCGGGAGGCGCTCCTACAATGAGCAGTTCTTC.

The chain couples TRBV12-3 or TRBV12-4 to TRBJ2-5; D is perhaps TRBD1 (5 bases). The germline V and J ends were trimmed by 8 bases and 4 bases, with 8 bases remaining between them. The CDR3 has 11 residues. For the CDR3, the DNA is TGTGCCAGCGGACATTTAGAGACCCAGTACTTC. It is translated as CASGHLETQYF.